This TCR beta chain was recorded in a study of OX40 agonist ivuxolimab in advanced cancers. In the study overall: The study treated patients with ivuxolimab, an agonistic anti-OX40 (CD134) antibody. Partial responses were seen in three patients, one with hepatocellular carcinoma and two with cutaneous melanoma. Overall study findings and caveats: Clonal expansion in partial responders at 0.1-3.0 mg/kg ranked among the lowest.

Germline V gives CDR1 SGHDT, CDR2 YYEEEE. Trimming left V 4 bases short and J 3 bases short, with 16 bases between. The CDR3 runs to 15 residues. This table comes from immunoSEQ multiplex PCR, and its TCRdb copy is limited to in-frame clones, with some not included. Of under 75,000 clones in the sample, 80% to 95% were seen once. For this clone: Antigen specificity is unknown.

The TCR was taken from an adult with an advanced solid tumor such as melanoma, head and neck, liver or kidney cancer. Sequencing was performed on CD4+ or CD8+ T cells sorted from blood, taken in a trial of the OX40 agonist ivuxolimab. The rearrangement joins TRBV5-6 to TRBJ1-1, with a possible D match to TRBD1 (5 bases). CDR3 region: CASSPAGWGHTEAFF. Written as DNA, the CDR3 is TGTGCCAGCAGCCCCGCGGGATGGGGCCACACTGAAGCTTTCTTT.